These 15 T cell receptor beta chains were all obtained from the same sample, sequenced in a study of shared clonotypes between healthy human individuals. Some clones are missing from TCRdb's copy, which holds only in-frame ones; the method was immunoSEQ multiplex PCR. This sample yields some 2,100,000 clones, of which 90% to 95% are seen a single time; under 2% belongs to the top ten. CD45RO-negative, CCR7-positively selected cells formed the naive CD8 fraction, excluding terminally differentiated effector memory CD45RA+ cells. The specimen sequenced was naive CD8+ T cells from PBMCs. These receptors originate from a man aged 18 to 30 in good health. Some clones in this sample may be carry-over from other donors' samples.

J is TRBJ2-2 and V is TRBV9; 9 nucleotides agree with TRBD2. The germline V gene encodes CDR1 SGDLS and CDR2 YYNGEE. The CDR3 runs to 19 residues. Germline trimming cut 1 base from V and 2 bases from J; bases unmatched to any gene: 12. The CDR3 region has the DNA TGTGCCAGCAGCGTATCCGGACTAGCGCGGGCCTTAAACACCGGGGAGCTGTTTTTT. Translation: CASSVSGLARALNTGELFF. The complete variable domain, with remaining parts taken from reference TRBV9 and TRBJ2-2, reads DSGVTQTPKHLITATGQRVTLRCSPRSGDLSVYWYQQSLDQGLQFLIQYYNGEERAKGNILERFSAQQFPDLHSELNLSSLELGDSALYFCASSVSGLARALNTGELFFGEGSRLTVL.

The gene calls are TRBV6-1 and TRBJ1-5; 7 bases align to TRBD1. V was pared by 2 bases and J by 7 bases, with 14 bases of the junction left unmatched. This CDR3 has 17 residues. The germline V gene has CDR1 MNHNS and CDR2 SASEGT. The CDR3 here is CASSEMTLQGYKQPQHF. In DNA form, the CDR3 reads TGTGCCAGCAGTGAAATGACCCTACAGGGGTATAAGCAGCCCCAGCATTTT.

The CDR3 DNA follows: TGTGCCAGCAGCCCGAACGGGGGATATGGAAACACCATATATTTT. Its protein is CASSPNGGYGNTIYF. The chain is built from TRBV9 and TRBJ1-3; TRBD1 is a possible D gene (5 bases). This CDR3 contains 15 residues. Per germline, CDR1 SGDLS and CDR2 YYNGEE. Between the trimmed V and J ends, which lost 4 bases and 3 bases, there was a span of 14 bases.

The V and J genes are TRBV11-2 and TRBJ2-1; D ambiguous. The germline V gene encodes CDR1 SGHAT and CDR2 FQNNGV. The CDR3 is 12 amino acids. V was clipped by 3 bases and J by 4 bases, with 4 bases between them. CDR3 coding DNA: TGTGCCAGCAGCTTCTTTTACAATGAGCAGTTCTTC. Translating gives CASSFFYNEQFF.

The chain carries TRBV7-6 and TRBJ2-3; D is uncertain. Trimming took 4 bases from V and 3 from J, leaving 8 bases between them. This CDR3 has 13 amino acids. Germline V gene lookup returns CDR1 SGHVS and CDR2 FNYEAQ. CDR3 in amino acids: CASSYQTTDTQYF. The CDR3 DNA follows: TGTGCCAGCAGCTACCAGACGACAGATACGCAGTATTTT.

Regarding this clone: One end of the junction is discordant with germline, which a read error may explain. The rearrangement links TRBV27 to TRBJ2-3; D is possibly TRBD1 (7 bases). From germline, CDR1 is MNHEY and CDR2 SMNVEV (reference sequence). CDR3 size: 17 residues. The CDR3 nucleotides are TGTGCCAGCAGTTCCGGTCATCTGCGGGACAGCAAAGATACGCAGTATTTT. It yields the protein CASSSGHLRDSKDTQYF.

The chain uses TRBV7-3 and TRBJ2-1, with 9 bases matching TRBD2. J gave up 6 bases and V 3 bases, and 3 bases lay outside the gene matches. Germline V gene data show CDR1 as SGHTA and CDR2 as FQGTGA. This CDR3 spans 14 amino acids. CDR3 region: CASSLTGLANEQFF. The CDR3 region has the DNA TGTGCCAGCAGCTTGACGGGACTAGCCAATGAGCAGTTCTTC.

The CDR3 loop is CASSPGDRATEAFF. The CDR3 DNA sequence: TGTGCCAGCAGTCCAGGGGACAGGGCCACTGAAGCTTTCTTT. The V and J genes are TRBV28 and TRBJ1-1, with 9 nucleotides matching TRBD1. The CDR3 runs to 14 residues. The germline V gene has CDR1 MDHEN and CDR2 SYDVKM. V was clipped by 5 bases and J by 4 bases; unmatched bases: 5. Filled out from reference TRBV28 and TRBJ1-1, the complete variable domain reads DVKVTQSSRYLVKRTGEKVFLECVQDMDHENMFWYRQDPGLGLRLIYFSYDVKMKEKGDIPEGYSVSREKKERFSLILESASTNQTSMYLCASSPGDRATEAFFGQGTRLTVV.

V gene TRBV9 combines with J gene TRBJ2-2, with a possible D match to TRBD1 (6 bases). In germline, CDR1 is SGDLS, CDR2 YYNGEE. V lost 4 bases and J lost 0, with 16 bases in between. The CDR3 is 17 amino acids. CDR3 loop: CASSTPRGSANTGELFF. DNA for the CDR3: TGTGCCAGCAGCACCCCCAGGGGTTCCGCGAACACCGGGGAGCTGTTTTTT.

The rearrangement joins TRBV28 to TRBJ1-4; no clear D. V was trimmed by 6 bases and J by 0 bases, leaving 14 bases between them. The length of the CDR3 is 16 residues. From germline, CDR1 is MDHEN and CDR2 SYDVKM. CDR3 in amino acids: CASSPGLIPTNEKLFF. CDR3 bases: TGTGCCAGCAGCCCGGGCCTAATACCAACTAATGAAAAACTGTTTTTT. Complete variable domain (other parts from reference TRBV28 and TRBJ1-4): DVKVTQSSRYLVKRTGEKVFLECVQDMDHENMFWYRQDPGLGLRLIYFSYDVKMKEKGDIPEGYSVSREKKERFSLILESASTNQTSMYLCASSPGLIPTNEKLFFGSGTQLSVL.

This clone was seen a single time. The chain combines TRBV27 with TRBJ2-1; 11 bases line up with TRBD2. After removal of 8 bases from V and 5 bases from J, the junction contained 5 bases not matched to a gene. Germline lookup yields CDR1 MNHEY and CDR2 SMNVEV (reference sequence). CDR3 length equals 14 residues. Here the CDR3 DNA reads TGTGCCAGCCGGTATAGCGGGAGGGACAATGAGCAGTTCTTC. Protein product: CASRYSGRDNEQFF.

The chain links TRBV6-1 to TRBJ1-1; D is ambiguous. V lost 6 bases and J lost 1, with 12 bases in between. The CDR3 sequence is 14 residues long. Germline V gene data show CDR1 as MNHNS and CDR2 as SASEGT. The CDR3: CASRAWGENTEAFF. In DNA, the CDR3 is TGTGCCAGCAGGGCGTGGGGAGAGAACACTGAAGCTTTCTTT.

The CDR3 loop reads CASTQSGVKGGTDTQYF. CDR3 nucleotide sequence: TGTGCCAGCACCCAAAGCGGGGTGAAGGGTGGCACAGATACGCAGTATTTT. J is TRBJ2-3 and V is TRBV21-1; the table's D call of TRBD2 was not tested on the DNA. TRBV21-1 is classified as a pseudogene. The CDR3 sequence is 17 residues long.

The V call is TRBV15, the J call TRBJ1-1; D is uncertain. Germline V CDR1 and CDR2: LNHNV, YYDKDF (reference sequence). V was clipped by 1 base and J by 4 bases, with 7 bases between them. The CDR3 covers 13 residues. DNA of the CDR3: TGTGCCACCAGCAGAGGTTCATCCACTGAAGCTTTCTTT. Encoded protein: CATSRGSSTEAFF. The complete variable domain, with remaining parts taken from reference TRBV15 and TRBJ1-1, reads DAMVIQNPRYQVTQFGKPVTLSCSQTLNHNVMYWYQQKSSQAPKLLFHYYDKDFNNEADTPDNFQSRRPNTSFCFLDIRSPGLGDTAMYLCATSRGSSTEAFFGQGTRLTVV.

The rearrangement joins TRBV11-2 to TRBJ2-1, with a tentative D call TRBD2 (5 bases). V lost 0 bases and J 7 bases, leaving 22 bases between the germline ends. The CDR3 is made up of 18 amino acids. Germline-derived CDR1 and CDR2 are SGHAT and FQNNGV. CDR3: CASSLDSAGGGHLNEQFF. Written as DNA, the CDR3 is TGTGCCAGCAGCTTAGATTCCGCGGGCGGAGGTCACCTGAATGAGCAGTTCTTC.